This T cell receptor (beta chain) comes out of a study of cytomegalovirus exposure and HLA in healthy donors. Regarding the study as a whole: Some V segments (TRBV6-2 and TRBV6-3 among them) were excluded as indistinguishable. Analysis performed later found approximately 17,000 TCR beta sequences associated with HLA alleles at 0.05 false discovery rate.

The PCR made use of 60 Vbeta and 13 Jbeta primers. Measured with immunoSEQ multiplex PCR; TCRdb has only the in-frame clones, and not every one. The sample lists some 170,000 clones, 70% to 75% occurring once. As concerns this clone: Its matching antigen is unknown.

Trimming cost V 0 bases and J 1 base, with 7 bases left between them. CDR3 length: 14 amino acids. The germline V gene has CDR1 LNHNV and CDR2 YYDKDF (reference sequence). This chain joins TRBV15 and TRBJ2-7, with D unresolved. The receptor was isolated from a man between 18 and 35 years old in good health and CMV-seropositive. Specimen: PBMCs. CDR3 nucleotides: TGTGCCACCAGCAGAGATCCAGGTTCCTACGAGCAGTACGTC. Its protein product is CATSRDPGSYEQYV.